The T cell receptor (beta chain) under discussion was sequenced for a study of beta chain features in type 1 diabetes (dated by TCRdb to the late 2010s). About the full investigation: Mean age, gender distribution, total cell number and subset yield did not differ between patients and healthy donors. A total of roughly 110 million sorted cells were examined across all samples, and the number of cells per subset was strongly correlated with RNA yield. Whereas all 30 or so donors provided naive and central memory subsets, regulatory and stem cell-like memory subsets were isolated from just 8 patients and about 8 healthy donors. In the study, TCRB repertoires of sorted circulating CD4+ T cell subsets from recently diagnosed type 1 diabetes patients were compared with those of matched healthy donors.

All of the isolated RNA was reverse transcribed with the High Capacity cDNA Reverse Transcription Kit, so expressed TCRB transcripts were sequenced. Deep immunoSEQ sequencing was performed on naive, central memory and regulatory T cell samples, with an average of around 3.4 million total reads per sample. After sorted cells were lysed in RLT buffer, RNA was extracted with DNase-treated RNeasy Micro or Mini kits, with the choice depending on cell number. To prevent cross-contamination, each cell subset was processed individually, whereas patient and healthy donor samples were processed jointly. The immunoSEQ multiplex PCR was used to amplify TCRB sequences from cDNA, yielding 87-bp fragments that span the CDR3 region. Sequencing of the amplicons was done on the Illumina HiSeq platform. The authors' pipeline ran thus. PCR bias was computationally corrected using synthetic template baselines, reads within Hamming distance 2 were collapsed, and singletons that could not be merged were discarded. Reads were aligned to IMGT to assign V, D and J genes, CDR3 length, and insertions or deletions at six rearrangement sites. Clonotype counts were normalized to sorted cell number within each subset before computing true diversity and Gini coefficients with the tcR R package. Repertoire sharing was quantified using the overlap coefficient calculated on TCRB nucleotide sequences. Out-of-frame TCRB sequences from naive cells were analyzed as a proxy for the pre-selection repertoire. TCRdb limited this immuneACCESS table to in-frame rearrangements with V and J called. A share of clones is missing; checked studies link under half to unresolved V genes, and the rest is unexplained. V, J and clone size derive from that table, while D and trimming were established from the DNA sequence. In all, the sample holds about 260,000 clones, and approximately 24% of those were seen once. The ten largest clonotypes hold around 0.012% of the sample.

What the study reported, not specific to this receptor: Shorter templates might have been favored by PCR, but patient and control samples were amplified and corrected together, so both groups would have been affected equally by any skew. A moderate but significant shortening of TCRB CDR3 length was observed in type 1 diabetes patients in all four CD4+ subsets. At VDJ recombination sites, type 1 diabetes patients had fewer insertions and more deleted nucleotides, which implies abnormalities in thymic rearrangement. Because cDNA was sequenced instead of genomic DNA, highly expressing activated cells could be over-represented, though the groups showed no difference in activation or CD3 levels. Naive, central memory and regulatory TCRB repertoires appeared to be more alike among patients than among healthy donors. Only small numbers of individuals were included in the HLA sub-analyses, which left unresolved whether HLA type had any influence on TCRB rearrangement.

Each donor gave one peripheral blood draw, averaging roughly 120 mL, which was collected into heparinised tubes. A BD FACSAria II was used to sort naive, central memory, regulatory and stem cell-like memory CD4+ T cells with a panel that included CD45RO, CCR7, CD25, CD127, CD95 and CD27. Every sorted population had a purity above 98%. PBMCs were separated immediately by Lymphoprep density gradient centrifugation and were stained directly, without being cultured. So that batch effects would be minimized, each experiment stained and sorted samples in pairs, pairing one healthy donor with one patient. Measured from the cysteine to the phenylalanine, the CDR3 is 12 residues long. Kept here is only the CDR3 DNA, which spans 36 bases and is read in frame from base 1. The germline V gene (reference sequence) sets CDR1 to LNHDA and CDR2 to SQIVND. After removal of 6 bases from V and 8 bases from J, the junction retains 4 bases not matched to a gene.

For this clone: The antigen it binds to is not known. No clone much larger than this one lies a single base away; base qualities are absent.

The source of this sequence is a young woman with type 1 diabetes. The chain is made from TRBV19 and TRBJ2-1; 7 bases in between match TRBD2. The sequenced sample consisted of naive CD4+ T cells from blood. The cell subset or site label for this specimen denotes: true naive CD4+ T cells. At the DNA level, the sequence is TGTGCCAGTAGCAGGGCGGGAGATGAGCAGTTCTTC. Its coded protein is CASSRAGDEQFF.